The 5 T cell receptor beta chains listed next were all sequenced from one sample in a study of CD8+ T cells in alopecia areata. Documented treatment: oral pan-JAK inhibitor, 5-10 mg twice daily. Reverse transcription of extracted RNA yielded cDNA, which provided the sequencing template. Sequencing was performed with immunoSEQ multiplex PCR; in TCRdb, only in-frame clones are kept and a portion is missing. The top ten hold 13% to 15% of the sample, which has 150,000 to 200,000 clones, 50% to 65% seen once. Sequenced material: CD4+ T cells sorted from blood, taken at week 24, from a patient treated with tofacitinib. The receptor set was obtained from a human donor with alopecia areata.

This clone was observed once. The V call is TRBV6-5, the J call TRBJ1-1; D gene ambiguous. This CDR3 spans 13 amino acids. Germline values: CDR1 MNHEY, CDR2 SVGAGI. Trimming removed 2 bases at V and 4 bases at J, with 8 bases between. The CDR3 bases are TGTGCCAGCAGTTACGGAGGAACCACTGAAGCTTTCTTT. Residues: CASSYGGTTEAFF.

This chain connects TRBV2 to TRBJ2-6; D perhaps matches TRBD1 (5 bases). Deletions cut 7 bases from V and 0 bases from J, with 10 bases between. Germline CDR1 is SNHLY and CDR2 is FYNNEI. This CDR3 has 15 residues. DNA of the CDR3: TGTGCCAGCATTAGAGACAGCTCTGGGGCCAACGTCCTGACTTTC. It translates to CASIRDSSGANVLTF.

The CDR3 DNA reads as TGTGCCTGGAGTGCCGAGGGACGGCAGCCCCAGCATTTT. It codes for CAWSAEGRQPQHF. The chain is built from TRBV30 and TRBJ1-5, with TRBD1 as a possible D gene (5 bases). The CDR3 totals 13 residues. Trimming removed 1 base at V and 7 bases at J, with 11 bases between. The germline V gene encodes CDR1 GTSNPN and CDR2 SVGIG (reference sequence).

This rearrangement joins TRBV7-9 to TRBJ2-1, with D maybe TRBD2 (6 bases). The V gene's germline CDR1 is SEHNR and CDR2 FQNEAQ (reference sequence). Trimming cost V 1 base and J 0 bases, with 10 bases left between them. The CDR3 has 16 residues. The DNA for the CDR3 is TGTGCCAGCAGCTTAGTAGTCGGGAGCTCCTACAATGAGCAGTTCTTC. Translation gives CASSLVVGSSYNEQFF.

This clone has a handful of counts. The chain uses TRBV7-3 and TRBJ1-1, with a weak D call TRBD1 (5 bases). The CDR3 loop spans 13 amino acids. Germline V gene lookup returns CDR1 SGHTA and CDR2 FQGTGA. Trimming took off 5 bases at V and 1 base at J, with 8 bases between the two ends. The CDR3 DNA follows: TGTGCCAGCAGCGCCACAGGGAACACTGAAGCTTTCTTT. It specifies CASSATGNTEAFF.